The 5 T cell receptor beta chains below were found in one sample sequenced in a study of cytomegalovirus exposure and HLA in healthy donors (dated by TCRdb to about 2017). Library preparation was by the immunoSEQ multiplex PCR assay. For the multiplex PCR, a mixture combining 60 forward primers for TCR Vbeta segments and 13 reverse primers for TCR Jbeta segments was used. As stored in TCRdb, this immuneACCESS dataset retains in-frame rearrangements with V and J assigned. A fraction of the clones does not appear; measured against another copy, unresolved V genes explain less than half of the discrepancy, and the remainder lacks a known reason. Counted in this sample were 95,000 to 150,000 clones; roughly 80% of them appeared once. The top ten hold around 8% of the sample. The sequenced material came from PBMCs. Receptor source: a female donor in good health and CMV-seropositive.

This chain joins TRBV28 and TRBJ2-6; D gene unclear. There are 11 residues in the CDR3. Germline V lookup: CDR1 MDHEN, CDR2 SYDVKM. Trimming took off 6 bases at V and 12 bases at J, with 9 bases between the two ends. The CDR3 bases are TGTGCCAGCAGCACGTACGGCGTCCTGACTTTC. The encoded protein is CASSTYGVLTF.

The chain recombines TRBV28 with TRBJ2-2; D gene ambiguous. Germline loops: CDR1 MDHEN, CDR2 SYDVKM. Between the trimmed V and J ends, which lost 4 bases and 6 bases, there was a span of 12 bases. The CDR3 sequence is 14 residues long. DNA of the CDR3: TGTGCCAGCAGTTGGTCATTTGCGTCCGGGGAGCTGTTTTTT. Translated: CASSWSFASGELFF. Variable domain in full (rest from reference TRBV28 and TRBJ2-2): DVKVTQSSRYLVKRTGEKVFLECVQDMDHENMFWYRQDPGLGLRLIYFSYDVKMKEKGDIPEGYSVSREKKERFSLILESASTNQTSMYLCASSWSFASGELFFGEGSRLTVL.

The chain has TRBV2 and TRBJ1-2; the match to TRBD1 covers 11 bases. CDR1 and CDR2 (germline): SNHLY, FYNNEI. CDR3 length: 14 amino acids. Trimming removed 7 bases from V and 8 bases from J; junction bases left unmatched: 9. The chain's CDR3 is CASNKGTGGVGYTF. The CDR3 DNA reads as TGTGCCAGCAACAAGGGGACAGGGGGAGTCGGCTACACCTTC.

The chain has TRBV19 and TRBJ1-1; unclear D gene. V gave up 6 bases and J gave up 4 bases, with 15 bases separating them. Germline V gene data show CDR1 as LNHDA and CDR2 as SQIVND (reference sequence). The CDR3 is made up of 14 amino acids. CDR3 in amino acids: CASSPRGGSTEAFF. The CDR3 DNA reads TGTGCCAGTAGCCCCCGGGGAGGGAGCACTGAAGCTTTCTTT.

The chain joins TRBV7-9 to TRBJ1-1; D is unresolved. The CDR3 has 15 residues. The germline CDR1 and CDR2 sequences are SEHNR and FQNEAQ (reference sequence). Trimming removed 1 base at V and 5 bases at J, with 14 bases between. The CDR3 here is CASSLVAGWRTEAFF. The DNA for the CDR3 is TGTGCCAGCAGCTTAGTTGCGGGTTGGAGGACTGAAGCTTTCTTT.